This T cell receptor beta chain came from a study of cytomegalovirus exposure and HLA in healthy donors. This clone was recorded only once. Germline loops: CDR1 SNHLY, CDR2 FYNNEI. The V end was cut by 3 bases, the J end by 1 base, with 11 bases between. The CDR3 contains 15 residues. The primer mix had 60 Vbeta and 13 Jbeta primers. Method: immunoSEQ multiplex PCR; TCRdb's copy keeps in-frame clones and lacks some. The data contain 130,000 to 150,000 clones, 75% to 80% of them singletons. The rearrangement uses TRBV2 and TRBJ2-3; D may be TRBD2 (5 bases). This TCR derives from a man aged 18 to 30 in good health and CMV-seronegative. Material: PBMCs. CDR3 protein: CASSEDFWGTDTQYF. DNA for the CDR3: TGTGCCAGCAGTGAGGACTTTTGGGGCACAGATACGCAGTATTTT.